The 30 T cell receptor beta chains given below trace back to one sample, sequenced in a study of lymphopenia after photon versus proton radiotherapy (dated by TCRdb to between 2017 and 2020). The method was the immunoSEQ multiplex PCR assay. In its TCRdb copy, this immuneACCESS table keeps in-frame sequences only and misses some clones. Where compared with another copy, unresolved V genes explain less than half of these, and the others have no known cause. This sample has 77,000 or so clones in its table, and 83% of those were observed once. The ten largest account for over 1.1% of the sample. Sequencing was performed on peripheral blood, taken from a patient treated with proton-based radiotherapy. These receptors came from a man aged 60-69 years with pancreatic cancer.

About this clone itself: This specimen includes other DNA sequences encoding the same CDR3. The V and J genes are TRBV5-1 and TRBJ1-5; D gene uncertain. Germline loops: CDR1 SGHRS, CDR2 YFSETQ. The CDR3 has 14 amino acids. Trimming left V 0 bases short and J 2 bases short, with 6 bases between. CDR3 sequence reads: CASSLEGGNQPQHF. DNA for the CDR3: TGCGCCAGCAGCTTGGAAGGCGGCAATCAGCCCCAGCATTTT.

The J gene is TRBJ1-1, the V gene TRBV28, with 9 bases fitting TRBD1. The trim removed 5 bases at V and 5 bases at J, leaving 9 bases unmatched. The CDR3 is made up of 15 amino acids. In germline, CDR1 is MDHEN, CDR2 SYDVKM. The CDR3 loop reads CASSPTGGAGTEAFF. CDR3 in DNA: TGTGCCAGCAGTCCTACAGGGGGCGCGGGAACTGAAGCTTTCTTT.

The CDR3 sequence is CASSLYPTAQYF. The CDR3, as DNA: TGTGCCAGCAGTTTGTACCCCACGGCGCAGTACTTC. The chain is built from TRBV28 and TRBJ2-7; D ambiguous. This CDR3 is built from 12 residues. The ends were cut back, 3 bases at V and 9 bases at J, with 12 bases in the middle. Germline V gene sequence: CDR1 MDHEN, CDR2 SYDVKM.

The chain employs TRBV28 and TRBJ2-7; 14 positions match TRBD2. Germline V lookup: CDR1 MDHEN, CDR2 SYDVKM. The CDR3 sequence is 15 residues long. J was trimmed by 6 bases and V by 4 bases; bases with no gene match: 5. DNA of the CDR3: TGTGCCAGCAGTTCCGGGACTAGCGGGAGTTCCGAGCAGTACTTC. This translates into CASSSGTSGSSEQYF.

The genes are TRBV30 and TRBJ2-3, with D tentatively TRBD1 or TRBD2 (5 bases each). V shed 3 bases and J shed 3 bases, with 16 bases lying between them. Germline values: CDR1 GTSNPN, CDR2 SVGIG (reference sequence). The CDR3 is 15 amino acids. CDR3 sequence (DNA): TGTGCCTGGAGAGTGTGGGGTGGGACGACAGATACGCAGTATTTT. Translated, it gives CAWRVWGGTTDTQYF.

The gene calls are TRBV19 and TRBJ1-5; the match to TRBD1 covers 7 bases. The germline V gene has CDR1 LNHDA and CDR2 SQIVND (reference sequence). J was trimmed by 4 bases and V by 8 bases; bases with no gene match: 14. The CDR3 has 16 residues. CDR3 sequence: CASRKRTGQANQPQHF. The CDR3 region has the DNA TGTGCCAGTCGTAAAAGGACCGGACAGGCTAATCAGCCCCAGCATTTT. Filled out from reference TRBV19 and TRBJ1-5, the complete variable domain reads DGGITQSPKYLFRKEGQNVTLSCEQNLNHDAMYWYRQDPGQGLRLIYYSQIVNDFQKGDIAEGYSVSREKKESFPLTVTSAQKNPTAFYLCASRKRTGQANQPQHFGDGTRLSIL.

In its sample, this clone was seen a few times. The V call is TRBV2, the J call TRBJ2-2, with D unresolved. Germline V CDR1 and CDR2: SNHLY, FYNNEI. V was cut by 1 base and J by 3 bases, with 6 bases left in between. The CDR3 is made up of 14 amino acids. CDR3 bases: TGTGCCAGCAGTGAAGTCCGACACACCGGGGAGCTGTTTTTT. Amino acids: CASSEVRHTGELFF.

The V and J genes are TRBV7-2 and TRBJ2-5, with TRBD2 matching 8 bases. V gave up 5 bases and J gave up 0 bases; unmatched junction bases: 5. In germline, CDR1 is SGHTA, CDR2 FQGNSA. This CDR3 has 15 amino acids. In nucleotides, the CDR3 is TGTGCCAGCAGCCCGAGGACTAGCAACCAAGAGACCCAGTACTTC. Amino acids: CASSPRTSNQETQYF.

The J gene is TRBJ2-1, the V gene TRBV2; TRBD1 matches 9 bases. CDR1 and CDR2 from the germline V gene are SNHLY and FYNNEI. The CDR3 covers 13 residues. V was clipped by 6 bases and J by 6 bases; unmatched bases: 3. The CDR3 sequence is CASRVGQGNEQFF. In nucleotides, the CDR3 is TGTGCCAGCAGGGTGGGACAGGGCAATGAGCAGTTCTTC.

The V and J genes are TRBV7-2 and TRBJ2-7; the match to TRBD1 covers 7 bases. Trimming at V came to 3 bases and at J to 13 bases, leaving 12 bases not matched to a gene. CDR1 SGHTA and CDR2 FQGNSA come from the germline V gene. There are 13 residues in the CDR3. CDR3 loop: CASSLTGQSHTYF. DNA of the CDR3: TGTGCCAGCAGCTTGACGGGACAGTCCCATACTTACTTC.

V usage is TRBV27 and J usage is TRBJ1-5; the D gene is possibly TRBD1 (6 bases). This CDR3 contains 14 residues. The V gene's germline CDR1 is MNHEY and CDR2 SMNVEV (reference sequence). V was clipped by 6 bases and J by 5 bases, with 14 bases between them. CDR3 nucleotides: TGTGCCAGCAGCGTTGGGGGCCAAGATCAGCCCCAGCATTTT. It codes for CASSVGGQDQPQHF.

This clone was seen only a few times. The chain uses TRBV4-1 and TRBJ1-5; 7 bases line up with TRBD1. Germline V lookup: CDR1 MGHRA, CDR2 YSYEKL. This CDR3 region has 16 residues. The V gene end was trimmed by 1 base and the J gene end by 3 bases; junction bases not matched to a gene: 6. The CDR3 nucleotides are TGCGCCAGCAGCCAAGTAGGGACAGCCCTCAATCAGCCCCAGCATTTT. Protein sequence: CASSQVGTALNQPQHF.

This clone was recorded a few times. The chain uses TRBV4-1 and TRBJ2-7, with no clear D. Germline lookup yields CDR1 MGHRA and CDR2 YSYEKL. Trimming left V 4 bases short and J 7 bases short, with 14 bases between. The CDR3 extends over 13 amino acids. The CDR3 here is CASSPPRPGEQYF. The CDR3 nucleotides read TGCGCCAGCAGCCCCCCACGCCCGGGTGAGCAGTACTTC.

The V gene is TRBV7-2, the J gene TRBJ1-3; perhaps TRBD1 as D (6 bases). The germline CDR1 and CDR2 sequences are SGHTA and FQGNSA. The V gene lost 6 bases and the J gene lost 2 bases, with 11 bases spanning the gap. The CDR3 spans 14 residues. The CDR3 DNA follows: TGTGCCAGCAGTTTAACAGGGACTGGAAACACCATATATTTT. Residues: CASSLTGTGNTIYF.

The chain joins TRBV11-1 to TRBJ2-2; D call uncertain. Germline CDR1 and CDR2: SGHAT and FQDESV (reference sequence). V lost 0 bases to trimming and J lost 2 bases, with 4 bases between them. The CDR3 has 14 residues. In nucleotides, the CDR3 is TGTGCCAGCAGCTTAGCCCCCAACACCGGGGAGCTGTTTTTT. Translation: CASSLAPNTGELFF.

The J gene is TRBJ2-7, the V gene TRBV19; 7 bases align to TRBD1. Judging by the DNA end, TRBJ2-1 fits better; the J call may be wrong. Germline CDR1 and CDR2: LNHDA and SQIVND (reference sequence). This CDR3 has 12 residues. CDR3 nucleotide sequence: TGTGCCAGTAGTATTTGGACAGGCGAGCAGTTCTTC. This encodes CASSIWTGEQFF.

This clone was seen a single time. The J gene is TRBJ2-7, the V gene TRBV11-1, with 7 bases aligning to TRBD1. Germline loops: CDR1 SGHAT, CDR2 FQDESV (reference sequence). The CDR3 is 14 residues long. V lost 5 bases and J lost 0; bases outside the gene matches: 4. The CDR3 region is CASSRGQFSYEQYF. Here the CDR3 DNA reads TGTGCCAGCAGCCGGGGACAGTTCTCCTACGAGCAGTACTTC.

The chain carries TRBV7-2 and TRBJ1-5, with a weak D call TRBD1 (5 bases). V lost 5 bases to trimming and J lost 6 bases, with 17 bases between them. Germline V CDR1 and CDR2: SGHTA, FQGNSA. The CDR3 has 15 residues. CDR3 nucleotide sequence: TGTGCCAGCAGCCTCATGGGGGGGAGAGCTCAGCCCCAGCATTTT. Protein sequence: CASSLMGGRAQPQHF.

The gene calls are TRBV7-6 and TRBJ1-4; no definite D call. Trimming left V 0 bases short and J 7 bases short, with 9 bases between. Germline CDR1 and CDR2: SGHVS and FNYEAQ. The CDR3 contains 14 residues. This chain's CDR3 is CASSLAPATEKLFF. The CDR3 nucleotides read TGTGCCAGCAGCTTAGCTCCGGCGACTGAAAAACTGTTTTTT.

The chain uses TRBV19 and TRBJ2-2, with D possibly being TRBD1 (6 bases). Germline loops: CDR1 LNHDA, CDR2 SQIVND (reference sequence). V was clipped by 5 bases and J by 2 bases, with 12 bases between them. The CDR3 is 15 amino acids. CDR3 in amino acids: CASSRSGVNTGELFF. The CDR3, as DNA: TGTGCCAGTAGTCGATCAGGGGTAAACACCGGGGAGCTGTTTTTT.

The rearrangement uses TRBV4-3 and TRBJ1-3; D is unresolved. Germline-derived CDR1 and CDR2 are LGHNA and YSLEER. CDR3 length: 12 amino acids. V dropped 1 base and J dropped 8 bases, with 6 bases sitting between them. The CDR3 reads CASSQAADTIYF. The CDR3 nucleotides are TGCGCCAGCAGCCAAGCGGCGGACACCATATATTTT.

The genes are TRBV18 and TRBJ2-2; 8 bases map to TRBD1. Trimming at V came to 1 base and at J to 1 base, leaving 8 bases not matched to a gene. The CDR3 is made up of 18 amino acids. In germline, CDR1 is KGHSH, CDR2 LQKENI. CDR3 protein: CASSPRLPGTGNTGELFF. CDR3 DNA: TGTGCCAGCTCACCACGTCTCCCCGGGACAGGGAACACCGGGGAGCTGTTTTTT.

The V call is TRBV5-4, the J call TRBJ1-2, with 7 bases lining up with TRBD1. CDR3 length: 13 amino acids. The germline gives CDR1 SGHNT, CDR2 YYREEE (reference sequence). With 4 bases clipped from V and 8 bases from J, the junction kept 8 bases outside the gene matches. The CDR3 region is CASSIWTGKGYTF. The DNA of the CDR3 is TGTGCCAGCAGCATATGGACAGGCAAGGGCTACACCTTC.

The rearrangement links TRBV7-6 to TRBJ2-3, with 7 positions matching TRBD1. The CDR3 extends over 15 amino acids. Trimming took 4 bases from V and 2 from J; bases not matched to a gene: 6. In germline, CDR1 is SGHVS, CDR2 FNYEAQ. The CDR3 is CASSSGQRYTDTQYF. Written as DNA, the CDR3 is TGTGCCAGCAGCTCGGGACAGCGATACACAGATACGCAGTATTTT.

The J gene is TRBJ1-1, the V gene TRBV28; the match to TRBD1 covers 7 bases. Germline V gives CDR1 MDHEN, CDR2 SYDVKM. The ends lost 5 bases at V and 6 bases at J; junction bases unmatched: 9. This CDR3 region has 14 residues. CDR3 sequence (DNA): TGTGCCAGCAGTAGCACTGCAGGGGGTGCTGAAGCTTTCTTT. Amino acids: CASSSTAGGAEAFF.

In nucleotides, the CDR3 is TGTGCCAGCAAGAGGGATACGCAGTATTTT. This gives the protein CASKRDTQYF. The chain combines TRBV2 with TRBJ2-3, with D uncertain. V lost 7 bases and J 6 bases, leaving 5 bases between the germline ends. This CDR3 region has 10 residues. Germline assignment: CDR1 SNHLY and CDR2 FYNNEI.

The CDR3 spells CASSQGGDSWMTYNEQFF. The CDR3 bases are TGTGCCAGCAGCCAGGGGGGGGACAGTTGGATGACCTACAATGAGCAGTTCTTC. This chain connects TRBV4-2 to TRBJ2-1; D may be TRBD1 or TRBD2 (7 bases each). CDR3 size: 18 residues. Germline CDR1 LGHNA, CDR2 YNFKEQ. Trimming cost V 3 bases and J 2 bases, with 20 bases left between them.

A single count supports this clone. J is TRBJ1-5 and V is TRBV28; D is ambiguous. Trimming removed 6 bases from V and 9 bases from J, with 18 bases in between. This CDR3 has 14 residues. In germline, CDR1 is MDHEN, CDR2 SYDVKM. CDR3 sequence: CASSPGRTLSPQHF. In DNA form, the CDR3 reads TGTGCCAGCAGCCCTGGTCGGACCCTGTCGCCCCAGCATTTT.

This chain joins TRBV5-1 and TRBJ2-5; maybe TRBD2 (5 bases). V lost 0 bases and J 5 bases, leaving 11 bases between the germline ends. Germline V gene data show CDR1 as SGHRS and CDR2 as YFSETQ. CDR3 length: 14 amino acids. The CDR3 nucleotides read TGCGCCAGCAGCTTGGTGGCGGGTAGGGAGACCCAGTACTTC. Protein product: CASSLVAGRETQYF. Complete variable domain (other parts from reference TRBV5-1 and TRBJ2-5): KAGVTQTPRYLIKTRGQQVTLSCSPISGHRSVSWYQQTPGQGLQFLFEYFSETQRNKGNFPGRFSGRQFSNSRSEMNVSTLELGDSALYLCASSLVAGRETQYFGPGTRLLVL.

The chain employs TRBV27 and TRBJ2-5, with D unclear. From germline, CDR1 is MNHEY and CDR2 SMNVEV (reference sequence). This CDR3 has 14 amino acids. V lost 5 bases, J lost 1 base, and 11 bases lay in between. The CDR3 sequence: CASSPVDSQETQYF. The CDR3 DNA is TGTGCCAGCAGTCCGGTAGACTCCCAAGAGACCCAGTACTTC.